This TCR beta chain was recorded in a study of cytomegalovirus exposure and HLA in healthy donors. Germline trimming cut 7 bases from V and 0 bases from J; bases unmatched to any gene: 5. The V gene's germline CDR1 is MNHEY and CDR2 SVGAGI. This CDR3 contains 14 residues. Study-level results: Some public TCRs appeared in many individuals, while most sequences were rare. No immune exposure information besides CMV serostatus was available. Within a later analysis, the majority of CMV-associated TCR beta chains appeared HLA-restricted.

Vbeta (60) and Jbeta (13) primers were used in the PCR. TCRdb's copy holds only in-frame clones and misses some; the assay was immunoSEQ multiplex PCR. The sample has some 150,000 clones, roughly four fifths seen once. Details on this clone: The antigen remains unidentified.

This clonotype originated in a female donor in good health and CMV-seronegative. V gene TRBV6-5 combines with J gene TRBJ1-1; the match to TRBD1 covers 7 bases. The sequenced sample consisted of PBMCs. CDR3 in amino acids: CASTGQAMNTEAFF. For the CDR3, the DNA is TGTGCCAGCACCGGACAGGCCATGAACACTGAAGCTTTCTTT.